The 14 T cell receptor beta chains below were found in one sample sequenced in a study of Graves' ophthalmopathy and Graves' hyperthyroidism. RNA transcripts yielded amplified TCR beta CDR3 regions. RT-PCR in the first round used HTBI primers; a second-round multiplex PCR followed. One entry per CDR3 protein results from TCRdb running MiXCR on the multiplex PCR reads. The sample contains under 800,000 distinct CDR3 sequences, 22% of which appear only once. The source material was peripheral blood. The receptors here all came from a woman aged 18-29 years with stable Graves' hyperthyroidism. Some clones in this sample may be carry-over from other donors' samples.

V is TRBV6-5 and J is TRBJ1-1, with unresolved D. Trimming cost V 1 base and J 5 bases, with 11 bases left between them. This CDR3 comprises 14 residues. The germline V gene encodes CDR1 MNHEY and CDR2 SVGAGI. The CDR3 here is CASSYLGRETEAFF. DNA of the CDR3: TGTGCCAGCAGTTACTTGGGTCGGGAGACTGAAGCTTTCTTT.

The chain is built from TRBV6-2 or TRBV6-3 and TRBJ2-7, with D perhaps assigned TRBD1 or TRBD2 (6 bases each). Germline lookup yields CDR1 MNHEY and CDR2 SVGEGT. V gave up 4 bases and J gave up 3 bases, with 13 bases separating them. The CDR3 loop spans 14 amino acids. The CDR3 coding sequence is TGTGCCAGCAGTTCTTGGAAGGGGGGCTACGAGCAGTACTTC. Encoded protein: CASSSWKGGYEQYF.

This clonotype was counted a few times. This chain links TRBV4-2 with TRBJ2-7; the D is unclear. V was cut by 3 bases and J by 5 bases, with 17 bases left in between. This CDR3 region has 15 residues. Per the germline V gene, CDR1 is LGHNA and CDR2 is YNFKEQ. CDR3 sequence: CASSQTTARFHEQYF. CDR3 DNA sequence: TGTGCCAGCAGCCAGACGACCGCCCGGTTCCACGAGCAGTACTTC.

This rearrangement joins TRBV9 to TRBJ1-1, with D possibly matching TRBD1 (5 bases). Trimming left V 6 bases short and J 3 bases short, with 12 bases between. CDR1 SGDLS and CDR2 YYNGEE come from the germline V gene. This CDR3 is 13 amino acids long. CDR3 region: CASTMGPHTEAFF. The CDR3 DNA reads TGTGCCAGCACGATGGGGCCGCACACTGAAGCTTTCTTT.

Many counts were recorded for this clonotype. This sequence joins TRBV2 and TRBJ1-1, with a tentative D call TRBD1 (5 bases). The CDR3 length is 13 residues. The V end was cut by 6 bases, the J end by 6 bases, with 14 bases between. From germline, CDR1 is SNHLY and CDR2 FYNNEI. The DNA of the CDR3 is TGTGCCAGCAGGGGGGACCTGAGGGCTGAAGCTTTCTTT. It specifies CASRGDLRAEAFF.

This clonotype was found many times. The V call is TRBV11-2, the J call TRBJ2-5; D possibly corresponds to TRBD1 (7 bases). Trimming took off 5 bases at V and 4 bases at J, with 23 bases between the two ends. Germline CDR1 is SGHAT and CDR2 is FQNNGV. The CDR3 extends over 17 amino acids. CDR3 residues: CASSQRGDARGRETQYF. In DNA form, the CDR3 reads TGTGCCAGCAGCCAAAGGGGGGACGCCAGGGGGAGAGAGACCCAGTACTTC.

This clonotype has at least ten counts. The rearrangement joins TRBV12-5 to TRBJ1-1; 7 bases are shared with TRBD1. V dropped 1 base and J dropped 4; count of bases not matched to a gene: 12. CDR1 is LGHNT and CDR2 is FRNRAP in the germline V gene. The CDR3 is 17 residues long. Here the CDR3 DNA reads TGTGCTAGTGGTTTGGCCGCCAACAGGGGCCAGGGCACTGAAGCTTTCTTT. Translated, it gives CASGLAANRGQGTEAFF.

This clonotype was recorded at least ten times. The chain uses TRBV6-2 or TRBV6-3 and TRBJ2-7, with TRBD1 identical over 8 bases. Germline-derived CDR1 and CDR2 are MNHEY and SVGEGT. The CDR3 is 13 amino acids. V gave up 7 bases and J gave up 3 bases; unmatched junction bases: 5. CDR3: CASIDTGGYEQYF. The CDR3 nucleotides read TGTGCCAGCATCGATACAGGGGGCTACGAGCAGTACTTC.

This clonotype was observed at least ten times. The rearrangement uses TRBV28 and TRBJ1-6; TRBD1 aligns across 7 bases. Germline loops: CDR1 MDHEN, CDR2 SYDVKM. This CDR3 comprises 17 residues. J gave up 10 bases and V 6 bases, and 18 bases lay outside the gene matches. CDR3 nucleotide sequence: TGTGCCAGCAGGGTCGGACAGGCGACGGAGTGGTTCTCACCCCTCCACTTT. Its protein is CASRVGQATEWFSPLHF.

The chain employs TRBV11-2 and TRBJ2-2, with no clear D. From germline, CDR1 is SGHAT and CDR2 FQNNGV. V gave up 2 bases and J gave up 8 bases, with 9 bases separating them. The CDR3 is 13 amino acids. The CDR3 here is CASSLNTMGELFF. In nucleotides, the CDR3 is TGTGCCAGCAGCTTAAACACGATGGGGGAGCTGTTTTTT.

This clonotype was seen ten or more times. The chain is built from TRBV7-2 and TRBJ1-5; D perhaps matches TRBD1 (5 bases). Trimming removed 1 base at V and 7 bases at J, with 11 bases between. The length of the CDR3 is 14 residues. Per germline, CDR1 SGHTA and CDR2 FQGNSA. The CDR3 sequence: CASSLVSGGQPQHF. As DNA, the CDR3 is TGTGCCAGCAGCTTAGTTTCGGGGGGACAGCCCCAGCATTTT.

Ten or more counts support this clonotype. The chain combines TRBV20-1 with TRBJ2-7, with 8 bases that match TRBD2. Germline CDR1 and CDR2: DFQATT and SNEGSKA (reference sequence). V lost 2 bases to trimming and J lost 5 bases; unmatched junction nucleotides: 2. The CDR3 has 12 amino acids. CDR3 in DNA: TGCAGTGCTAGACCAGCGGGAGACGAGCAGTACTTC. It encodes CSARPAGDEQYF.

This clonotype was recorded a few times. This sequence joins TRBV12-3 or TRBV12-4 and TRBJ2-7; D may be TRBD1 (5 bases). V was cut by 0 bases and J by 3 bases, with 12 bases left in between. The CDR3 is made up of 15 amino acids. This chain's CDR3 is CASSLAISRGYEQYF. CDR3 DNA: TGTGCCAGCAGTTTAGCTATCTCTAGGGGCTACGAGCAGTACTTC.

The rearrangement uses TRBV29-1 and TRBJ1-5, with TRBD1 identical over 7 bases. The CDR3 totals 13 residues. The V gene end was trimmed by 7 bases and the J gene end by 5 bases; junction bases not matched to a gene: 8. Germline V gene data show CDR1 as SQVTM and CDR2 as ANQGSEA. The CDR3 spells CSAGGEGDQPQHF. The CDR3 coding sequence is TGCAGCGCAGGGGGGGAGGGGGATCAGCCCCAGCATTTT.